The clone carrying this TCR beta chain has a handful of counts. V dropped 0 bases and J dropped 3 bases, with 14 bases sitting between them. Germline V gene sequence: CDR1 SGHTA, CDR2 FQGNSA. The CDR3 contains 16 residues. TCRdb used MiXCR to reprocess the RT-PCR reads, holding one entry per CDR3 protein. The table includes about 520,000 distinct CDR3 sequences, 9.5% to 13% detected once. These data come from a study of response to subunit inactivated influenza vaccine. Material: PBMCs from blood, obtained about 40 days after vaccination. This TCR derives from a man aged 45-65 years who received an inactivated influenza vaccine. V and J are TRBV7-2 and TRBJ1-1, with D hard to call. The CDR3 sequence is CASSLAGTGVDTEAFF. Written as DNA, the CDR3 is TGTGCCAGCAGCTTAGCAGGAACTGGGGTGGACACTGAAGCTTTCTTT. The complete variable domain, with remaining parts taken from reference TRBV7-2 and TRBJ1-1, reads GAGVSQSPSNKVTEKGKDVELRCDPISGHTALYWYRQSLGQGLEFLIYFQGNSAPDKSGLPSDRFSAERTGGSVSTLTIQRTQQEDSAVYLCASSLAGTGVDTEAFFGQGTRLTVV.